This entry lists 4 T cell receptor beta chains sequenced from one sample in a study of blood T cell repertoires in COVID-19. Only in-frame clones appear in the TCRdb table, and some are missing; sequencing was by immunoSEQ multiplex PCR. The sample comprises 75,000 to 90,000 clones, roughly 78% of which are singletons, and 36% rests with the top ten. Sequencing was performed on peripheral blood. Receptor source: a man between 60 and 75 years old with COVID-19, enrolled during active disease.

The chain joins TRBV2 to TRBJ2-1; 9 bases agree with TRBD1. Germline CDR1 is SNHLY and CDR2 is FYNNEI. The CDR3 sequence is 15 residues long. With V trimmed by 3 bases and J by 4 bases, 4 bases remained unmatched. Here the CDR3 DNA reads TGTGCCAGCAGTGAGGACAGGGGTTCTTACAATGAGCAGTTCTTC. Its translation is CASSEDRGSYNEQFF.

The chain uses TRBV3-1 (or the pseudogene TRBV3-2) and TRBJ2-2, with D unresolved. The V gene's germline CDR1 is LGHDT and CDR2 YNNKEL (reference sequence). V was shortened by 2 bases and J by 7 bases, with 2 bases between the two germline ends. This CDR3 is 11 amino acids long. CDR3 nucleotide sequence: TGTGCCAGCAGCCAACTCGGGGAGCTGTTTTTT. Protein: CASSQLGELFF.

This chain links TRBV2 with TRBJ2-7; 9 bases are a match to TRBD2. The CDR3 is 12 residues long. Per germline, CDR1 SNHLY and CDR2 FYNNEI. Trimming removed 9 bases from V and 5 bases from J; junction bases left unmatched: 5. CDR3 coding DNA: TGTGCCAGTAATATAGCGGGAGACGAGCAGTACTTC. It yields the protein CASNIAGDEQYF.

The CDR3 spells CSASPRLTSADQPQHF. In DNA form, the CDR3 reads TGCAGTGCTAGTCCGCGCCTCACCTCAGCGGATCAGCCCCAGCATTTT. This chain links TRBV20-1 with TRBJ1-5; D not certain. This CDR3 region has 16 residues. Trimming removed 3 bases from V and 5 bases from J, with 20 bases in between. In germline, CDR1 is DFQATT, CDR2 SNEGSKA (reference sequence).